One sample yielded the 16 T cell receptor beta chains listed below, sequenced in a study of T cells in Graves' hyperthyroidism and ophthalmopathy. RNA transcripts provided the source from which TCR beta CDR3 regions were amplified. An initial round of RT-PCR targeting the TCR CDR3 relied on the HTBI primer set. MiXCR was run by TCRdb on the multiplex PCR reads, yielding one entry per CDR3 protein. The table has 700,000 or so distinct CDR3 sequences, approximately 16% seen once. The sequenced material came from blood. The receptors here all came from a man between 18 and 35 years old with Graves' hyperthyroidism.

This clonotype was counted many times. The chain is built from TRBV12-5 and TRBJ2-5; D ambiguous. CDR1 and CDR2 (germline): LGHNT, FRNRAP. This CDR3 has 15 amino acids. V lost 2 bases, J lost 5 bases, and 15 bases lay in between. CDR3 protein: CASGLTSPETETQYF. The CDR3, as DNA: TGTGCTAGTGGTTTGACATCCCCAGAGACGGAGACCCAGTACTTC.

This chain connects TRBV20-1 to TRBJ2-2, with D unclear. CDR3 size: 14 residues. V dropped 0 bases and J dropped 5 bases, with 10 bases sitting between them. Germline V gene lookup returns CDR1 DFQATT and CDR2 SNEGSKA (reference sequence). The CDR3 nucleotides are TGCAGTGCTAGAGACAATTTAAAGACCGGGGAGCTGTTTTTT. It specifies CSARDNLKTGELFF.

There are many counts of this clonotype. The chain is built from TRBV7-9 and TRBJ2-1; D is perhaps TRBD2 (6 bases). This CDR3 has 15 residues. Germline V gives CDR1 SEHNR, CDR2 FQNEAQ (reference sequence). The ends were cut back, 5 bases at V and 2 bases at J, with 13 bases in the middle. The CDR3 here is CASSPRGWTYNEQFF. The CDR3 DNA reads as TGTGCCAGCAGCCCTCGGGGGTGGACCTACAATGAGCAGTTCTTC.

This chain connects TRBV12-3 or TRBV12-4 to TRBJ2-4, with D possibly being TRBD1 (6 bases). This CDR3 is 15 amino acids long. V lost 1 base to trimming and J lost 13 bases, with 20 bases between them. The CDR3 DNA is TGTGCCAGCAGTTTAGGACGGGACAAGAGGGTAGGCCAGTACTTC. Amino acids: CASSLGRDKRVGQYF.

The chain links TRBV30 to TRBJ1-3; D is unclear. CDR1 is GTSNPN, CDR2 SVGIG, per germline (reference sequence). This CDR3 contains 12 residues. The ends were cut back, 4 bases at V and 3 bases at J, with 7 bases in the middle. The DNA for the CDR3 is TGTGCCTGGATGAGTGGTGGAAACACCATATATTTT. Its translation is CAWMSGGNTIYF.

This clonotype has a handful of counts. The junction departs from the called germline gene at one end, perhaps through a read error. The V call is TRBV4-1, the J call TRBJ2-3; TRBD2 aligns across 11 bases. This CDR3 region has 16 residues. Germline V CDR1 and CDR2: MGHRA, YSYEKL. For the CDR3, the DNA is TGCGCCAACAGCCAAAATAGCGGGAGGGCACCAGATACGCAGTATTTT. Its translation: CANSQNSGRAPDTQYF.

The chain carries TRBV9 and TRBJ1-5; 12 bases map to TRBD1. Trimming took 4 bases from V and 7 from J; bases not matched to a gene: 6. Germline V gene lookup returns CDR1 SGDLS and CDR2 YYNGEE. The CDR3 has 15 amino acids. The CDR3 reads CASSLGTGGGQPQHF. CDR3 DNA: TGTGCCAGCAGCCTGGGGACAGGGGGCGGGCAGCCCCAGCATTTT. Full variable domain (missing parts from reference TRBV9 and TRBJ1-5): DSGVTQTPKHLITATGQRVTLRCSPRSGDLSVYWYQQSLDQGLQFLIQYYNGEERAKGNILERFSAQQFPDLHSELNLSSLELGDSALYFCASSLGTGGGQPQHFGDGTRLSIL.

The chain is built from TRBV11-2 and TRBJ2-7, with D perhaps TRBD1 (5 bases). CDR1 is SGHAT and CDR2 is FQNNGV in the germline V gene. The CDR3 has 17 residues. Trimming shortened V by 1 base and J by 0 bases, and 16 bases separated the two germline ends. DNA of the CDR3: TGTGCCAGCAGCTTAGTGTCGGGCAGGGCAAGCTCCTACGAGCAGTACTTC. Encoded protein: CASSLVSGRASSYEQYF.

The chain employs TRBV19 and TRBJ1-1, with D uncertain. Germline CDR1 is LNHDA and CDR2 is SQIVND (reference sequence). V gave up 0 bases and J gave up 3 bases, with 11 bases separating them. CDR3 size: 15 residues. DNA for the CDR3: TGTGCCAGTAGTATAGATCCGGGTGGGTACACTGAAGCTTTCTTT. It encodes CASSIDPGGYTEAFF.

The chain employs TRBV20-1 and TRBJ2-7, with 9 bases lining up with TRBD2. Germline V lookup: CDR1 DFQATT, CDR2 SNEGSKA (reference sequence). This CDR3 is built from 13 residues. V shed 3 bases, J shed 8 bases, and the junction held 8 bases outside the gene matches. As DNA, the CDR3 is TGCAGTGCTAGTATGGGCGGGAGGGGTAAGCAGTACTTC. Protein product: CSASMGGRGKQYF.

This clonotype was observed at least ten times. The rearrangement joins TRBV7-2 to TRBJ2-5; no clear D gene. The CDR3 is 14 amino acids. Germline V CDR1 and CDR2: SGHTA, FQGNSA. Trimming took off 4 bases at V and 0 bases at J, with 9 bases between the two ends. CDR3 sequence: CASSSLMYQETQYF. CDR3 nucleotides: TGTGCCAGCAGCTCACTCATGTACCAAGAGACCCAGTACTTC.

This clonotype was seen a few times. This chain uses TRBV19 with TRBJ2-3, with D possibly TRBD2 on 5 matching bases. The CDR3 is made up of 15 amino acids. Germline V gene lookup returns CDR1 LNHDA and CDR2 SQIVND (reference sequence). V was clipped by 1 base and J by 4 bases, with 12 bases between them. In DNA, the CDR3 is TGTGCCAGTAGTATAGCGGCGGACTGGGCAGATACGCAGTATTTT. Translation: CASSIAADWADTQYF.

This clonotype was seen more than once but under ten times. This sequence joins TRBV18 and TRBJ2-1, with D possibly being TRBD2 (5 bases). Germline V gene sequence: CDR1 KGHSH, CDR2 LQKENI. The CDR3 length is 17 residues. Trimming cost V 3 bases and J 1 base, with 16 bases left between them. In nucleotides, the CDR3 is TGTGCCAGCTCACCGTATTTCACGGAGGCATCCTACAATGAGCAGTTCTTC. Its translation: CASSPYFTEASYNEQFF.

This clonotype was counted many times. The gene calls are TRBV7-9 and TRBJ2-1; D not resolved. Germline CDR1 reads SEHNR; CDR2 reads FQNEAQ (reference sequence). The CDR3 runs to 13 residues. V was cut by 2 bases and J by 7 bases, with 9 bases left in between. The CDR3 DNA follows: TGTGCCAGCAGCTTAAATCTCAGGAATGAGCAGTTCTTC. Its translation: CASSLNLRNEQFF.

In this sample, this clonotype turned up many times. This chain connects TRBV2 to TRBJ2-1; 7 bases are a match to TRBD1. The junction had 1 base not matched to a gene; V was cut back by 6 bases and J by 2 bases. CDR3 length equals 13 residues. Germline V gene lookup returns CDR1 SNHLY and CDR2 FYNNEI. CDR3 in amino acids: CASSGQAYNEQFF. DNA of the CDR3: TGTGCCAGCAGCGGACAGGCCTACAATGAGCAGTTCTTC.

This clonotype was counted between two and nine times. Given the absence of the conserved phenylalanine or tryptophan at the CDR3 end, a read error is likely. The chain uses TRBV28 and TRBJ2-7, with 11 bases fitting TRBD2. The germline gives CDR1 MDHEN, CDR2 SYDVKM. Unmatched junction bases numbered 6, after V lost 4 bases and J lost 4 bases. The CDR3 is 15 amino acids. CDR3 amino acids: CASSSPGLAGYEQYL. CDR3 in DNA: TGTGCCAGCAGTTCCCCCGGACTAGCGGGTTACGAGCAGTACCTC.